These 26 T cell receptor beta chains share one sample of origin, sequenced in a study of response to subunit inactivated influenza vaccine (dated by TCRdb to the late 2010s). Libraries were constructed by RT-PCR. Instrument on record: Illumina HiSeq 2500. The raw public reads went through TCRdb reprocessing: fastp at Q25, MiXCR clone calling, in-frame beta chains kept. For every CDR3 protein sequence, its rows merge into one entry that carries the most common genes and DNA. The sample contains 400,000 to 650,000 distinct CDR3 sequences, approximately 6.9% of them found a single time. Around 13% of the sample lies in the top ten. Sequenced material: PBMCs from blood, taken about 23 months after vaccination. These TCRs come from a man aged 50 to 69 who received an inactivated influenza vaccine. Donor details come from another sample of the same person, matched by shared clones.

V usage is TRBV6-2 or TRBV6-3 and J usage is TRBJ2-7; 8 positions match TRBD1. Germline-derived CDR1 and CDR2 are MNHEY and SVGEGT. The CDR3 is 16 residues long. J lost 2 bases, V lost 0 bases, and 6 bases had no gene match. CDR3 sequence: CASSYSKRTGPYEQYF. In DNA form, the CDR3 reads TGTGCCAGCAGTTACTCGAAGCGGACAGGGCCCTACGAGCAGTACTTC.

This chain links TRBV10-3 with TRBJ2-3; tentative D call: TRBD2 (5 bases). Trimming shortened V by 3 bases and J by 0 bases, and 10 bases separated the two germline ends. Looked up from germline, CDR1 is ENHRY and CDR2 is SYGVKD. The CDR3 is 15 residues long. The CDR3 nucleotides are TGTGCCATCAGTGAAGCTAGCAGAAGCACAGATACGCAGTATTTT. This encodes CAISEASRSTDTQYF.

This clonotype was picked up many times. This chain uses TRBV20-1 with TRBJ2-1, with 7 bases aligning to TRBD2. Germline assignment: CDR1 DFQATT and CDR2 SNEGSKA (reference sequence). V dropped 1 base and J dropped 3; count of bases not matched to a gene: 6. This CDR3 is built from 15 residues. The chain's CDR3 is CSARGAGDVYNEQFF. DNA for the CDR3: TGCAGTGCTAGAGGGGCGGGGGACGTCTACAATGAGCAGTTCTTC.

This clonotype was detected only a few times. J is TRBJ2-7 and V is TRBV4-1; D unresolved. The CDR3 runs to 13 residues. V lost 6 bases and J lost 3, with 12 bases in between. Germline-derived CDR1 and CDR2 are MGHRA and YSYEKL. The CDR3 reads CASSQWLLYEQYF. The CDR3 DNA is TGCGCCAGCAGTCAGTGGCTACTCTACGAGCAGTACTTC.

The CDR3 region is CASSEAARGADVTQYF. CDR3 sequence (DNA): TGTGCCAGCAGTGAAGCTGCCAGGGGGGCCGATGTGACCCAGTACTTC. This rearrangement joins TRBV6-1 to TRBJ2-5, with a possible D match to TRBD1 (7 bases). The germline V gene encodes CDR1 MNHNS and CDR2 SASEGT. The CDR3 covers 16 residues. Trimming cost V 0 bases and J 7 bases, with 18 bases left between them.

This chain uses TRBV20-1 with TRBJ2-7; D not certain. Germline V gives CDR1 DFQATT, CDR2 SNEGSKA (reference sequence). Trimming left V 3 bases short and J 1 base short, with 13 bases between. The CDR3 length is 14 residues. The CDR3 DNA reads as TGCAGTGCTAGCCGGGTCGAAATATCCTACGAGCAGTACTTC. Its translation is CSASRVEISYEQYF.

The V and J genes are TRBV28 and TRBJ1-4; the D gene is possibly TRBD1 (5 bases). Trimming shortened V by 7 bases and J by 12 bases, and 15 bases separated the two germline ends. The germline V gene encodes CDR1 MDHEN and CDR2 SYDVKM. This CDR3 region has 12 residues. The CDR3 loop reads CASNDDSKQLFF. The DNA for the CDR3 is TGTGCCAGCAATGATGACAGCAAGCAACTGTTTTTT.

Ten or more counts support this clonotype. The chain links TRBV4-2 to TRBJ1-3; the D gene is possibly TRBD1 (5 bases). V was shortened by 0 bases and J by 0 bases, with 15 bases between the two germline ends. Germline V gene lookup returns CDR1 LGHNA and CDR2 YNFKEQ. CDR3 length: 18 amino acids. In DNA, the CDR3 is TGTGCCAGCAGCCAAGAAAGGGGAAGCGGCTTCTCTGGAAACACCATATATTTT. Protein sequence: CASSQERGSGFSGNTIYF.

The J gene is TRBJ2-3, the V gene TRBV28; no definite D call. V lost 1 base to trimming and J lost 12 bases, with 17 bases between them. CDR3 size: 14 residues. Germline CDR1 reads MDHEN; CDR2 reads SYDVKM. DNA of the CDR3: TGTGCCAGCAGTTTATCCGGTGCCCCTGACCGCCAGTATTTT. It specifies CASSLSGAPDRQYF. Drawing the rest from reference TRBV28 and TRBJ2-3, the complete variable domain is DVKVTQSSRYLVKRTGEKVFLECVQDMDHENMFWYRQDPGLGLRLIYFSYDVKMKEKGDIPEGYSVSREKKERFSLILESASTNQTSMYLCASSLSGAPDRQYFGPGTRLTVL.

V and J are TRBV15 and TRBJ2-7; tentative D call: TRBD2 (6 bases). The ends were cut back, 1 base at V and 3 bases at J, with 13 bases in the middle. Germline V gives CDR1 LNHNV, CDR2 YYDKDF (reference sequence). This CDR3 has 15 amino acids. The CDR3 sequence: CATSRVKMGLYEQYF. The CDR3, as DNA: TGTGCCACCAGCAGAGTTAAGATGGGACTCTACGAGCAGTACTTC.

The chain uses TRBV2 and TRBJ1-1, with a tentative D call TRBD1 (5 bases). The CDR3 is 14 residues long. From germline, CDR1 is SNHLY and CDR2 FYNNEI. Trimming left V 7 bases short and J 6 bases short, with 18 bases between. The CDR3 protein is CASNSLIQGAEAFF. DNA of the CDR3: TGTGCCAGCAATAGCCTCATTCAGGGAGCTGAAGCTTTCTTT.

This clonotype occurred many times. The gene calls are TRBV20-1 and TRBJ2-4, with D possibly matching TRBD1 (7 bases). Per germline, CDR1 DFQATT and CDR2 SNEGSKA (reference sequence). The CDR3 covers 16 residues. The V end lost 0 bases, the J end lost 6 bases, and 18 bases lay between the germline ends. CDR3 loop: CSARDQRQGGGNIQYF. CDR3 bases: TGCAGTGCTAGAGACCAGCGACAGGGAGGAGGAAACATTCAGTACTTC.

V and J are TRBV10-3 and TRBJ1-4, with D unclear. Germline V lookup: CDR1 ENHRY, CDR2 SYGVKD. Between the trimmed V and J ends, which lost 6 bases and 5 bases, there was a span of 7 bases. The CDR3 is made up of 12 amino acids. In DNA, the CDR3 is TGTGCCATCAGATCGGGGAATGAAAAACTGTTTTTT. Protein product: CAIRSGNEKLFF.

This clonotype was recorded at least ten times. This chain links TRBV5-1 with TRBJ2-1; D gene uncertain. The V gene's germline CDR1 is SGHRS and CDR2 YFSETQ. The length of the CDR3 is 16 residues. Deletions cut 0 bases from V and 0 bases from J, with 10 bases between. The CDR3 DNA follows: TGCGCCAGCAGCTTGGCCCCAGAGAGCTCCTACAATGAGCAGTTCTTC. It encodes CASSLAPESSYNEQFF.

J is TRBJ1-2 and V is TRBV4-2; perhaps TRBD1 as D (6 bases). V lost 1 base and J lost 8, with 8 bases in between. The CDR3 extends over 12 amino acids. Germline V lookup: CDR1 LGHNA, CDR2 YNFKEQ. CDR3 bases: TGTGCCAGCAGCCAAGGACAGGAGGGCTACACCTTC. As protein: CASSQGQEGYTF.

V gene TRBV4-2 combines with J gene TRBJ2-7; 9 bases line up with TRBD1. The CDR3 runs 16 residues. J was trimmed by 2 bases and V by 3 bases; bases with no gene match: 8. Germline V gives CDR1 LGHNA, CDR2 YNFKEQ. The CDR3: CASSQTPGQGTYEQYF. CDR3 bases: TGTGCCAGCAGCCAGACACCGGGACAGGGAACCTACGAGCAGTACTTC.

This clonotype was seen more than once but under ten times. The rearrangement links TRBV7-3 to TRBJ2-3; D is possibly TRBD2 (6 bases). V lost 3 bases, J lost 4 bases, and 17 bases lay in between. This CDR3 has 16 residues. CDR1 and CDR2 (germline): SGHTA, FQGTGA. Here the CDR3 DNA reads TGTGCCAGCAGCTTTACTAGCCAGAGAGGACCAGATACGCAGTATTTT. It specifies CASSFTSQRGPDTQYF.

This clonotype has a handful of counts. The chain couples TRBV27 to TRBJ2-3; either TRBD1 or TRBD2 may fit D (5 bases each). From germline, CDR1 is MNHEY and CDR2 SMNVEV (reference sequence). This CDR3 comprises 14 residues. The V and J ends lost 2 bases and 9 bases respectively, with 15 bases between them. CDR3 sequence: CASSLKGARDTQYF. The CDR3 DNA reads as TGTGCCAGCAGTTTAAAAGGGGCCAGGGACACGCAGTATTTT.

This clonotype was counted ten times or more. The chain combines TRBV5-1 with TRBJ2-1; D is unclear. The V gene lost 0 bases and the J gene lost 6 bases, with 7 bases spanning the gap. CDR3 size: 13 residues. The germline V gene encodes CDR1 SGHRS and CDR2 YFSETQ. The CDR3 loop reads CASSLAASNEQFF. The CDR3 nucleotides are TGCGCCAGCAGCTTGGCCGCTAGCAATGAGCAGTTCTTC.

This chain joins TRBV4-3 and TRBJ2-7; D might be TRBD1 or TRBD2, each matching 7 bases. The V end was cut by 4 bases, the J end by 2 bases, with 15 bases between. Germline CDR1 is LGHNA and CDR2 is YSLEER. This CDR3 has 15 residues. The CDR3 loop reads CASSRGAGGAYEQYF. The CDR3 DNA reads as TGCGCCAGCAGCCGCGGGGCAGGGGGGGCCTACGAGCAGTACTTC.

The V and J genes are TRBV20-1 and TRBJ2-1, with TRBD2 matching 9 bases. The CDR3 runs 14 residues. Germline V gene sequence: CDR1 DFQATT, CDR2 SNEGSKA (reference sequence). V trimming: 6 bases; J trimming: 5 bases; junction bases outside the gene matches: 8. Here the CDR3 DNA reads TGCAGTGCGACGACTAGCGGAAAAAACAATGAGCAGTTCTTC. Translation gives CSATTSGKNNEQFF.

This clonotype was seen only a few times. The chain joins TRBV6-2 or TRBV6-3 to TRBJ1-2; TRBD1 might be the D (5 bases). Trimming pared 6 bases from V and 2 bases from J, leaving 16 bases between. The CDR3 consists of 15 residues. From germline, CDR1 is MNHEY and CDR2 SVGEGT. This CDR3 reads CASSPGRTSNYGYTF. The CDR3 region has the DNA TGTGCCAGCAGCCCGGGACGGACAAGCAACTATGGCTACACCTTC.

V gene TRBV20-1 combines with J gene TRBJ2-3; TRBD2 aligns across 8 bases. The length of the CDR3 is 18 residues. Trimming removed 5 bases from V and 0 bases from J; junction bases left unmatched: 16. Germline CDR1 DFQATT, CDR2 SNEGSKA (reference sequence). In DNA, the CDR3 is TGCAGTGCTCCCAGAAGCGGGAGACTCCGCTTTAGCACAGATACGCAGTATTTT. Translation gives CSAPRSGRLRFSTDTQYF.

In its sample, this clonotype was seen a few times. The CDR3 spells CASSYPQGRRLSYEQYF. As DNA, the CDR3 is TGTGCCAGCAGTTACCCCCAGGGCCGCCGCCTCTCCTACGAGCAGTACTTC. V and J are TRBV6-2 or TRBV6-3 and TRBJ2-7; perhaps TRBD1 as D (5 bases). This CDR3 region has 17 residues. The V gene lost 2 bases and the J gene lost 0 bases, with 17 bases spanning the gap. The germline gives CDR1 MNHEY, CDR2 SVGEGT.

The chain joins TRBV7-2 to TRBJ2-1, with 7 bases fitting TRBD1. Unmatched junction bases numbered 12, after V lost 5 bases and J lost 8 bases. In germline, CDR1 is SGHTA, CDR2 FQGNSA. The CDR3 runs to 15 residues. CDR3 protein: CASSRTGTQGDEQFF. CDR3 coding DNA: TGTGCCAGCAGCCGCACCGGGACCCAGGGGGATGAGCAGTTCTTC.

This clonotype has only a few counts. The CDR3 DNA reads as TGTGCCAGCAGTTACTTCCGGACAGACACAGATACGCAGTATTTT. Protein sequence: CASSYFRTDTDTQYF. V gene TRBV6-5 combines with J gene TRBJ2-3, with D possibly TRBD1 on 6 matching bases. The CDR3 totals 15 residues. Germline CDR1 is MNHEY and CDR2 is SVGAGI. Deletions cut 1 base from V and 2 bases from J, with 10 bases between.